This T cell receptor (beta chain) was identified in a study of blood T cells in healthy people across ages. Overall study findings and caveats: Older age coincided with a roughly linear decline in TCR beta diversity per million T cells.

Regarding this clonotype: The antigen is undetermined.

Combining a sample-barcoded 5' primer with a J-beta primer mix, a second PCR ran for about 6 to 11 cycles. Each cDNA molecule was tagged by a template-switch adaptor with 12 random nucleotides. TCRdb re-called the 5' RACE reads through MiXCR, storing one row per CDR3 protein. The repertoire holds roughly 1.5 million distinct CDR3 sequences, with approximately 39% as singletons. The CDR3 contains 12 residues. V was pared by 4 bases and J by 13 bases, with 15 bases between. Germline CDR1 is SGDLS and CDR2 is YYNGEE. Healthy Russian Caucasian donors spanned ages about 6 to 100 years. The chain combines TRBV9 with TRBJ2-4; TRBD2 might be the D (5 bases). The TCR sequence derives from a woman younger than 35 in good health. The sample taken for sequencing was blood. CDR3 residues: CASSRSDLEQYF. CDR3 sequence (DNA): TGTGCCAGCAGCCGGTCGGACTTGGAGCAGTACTTC.